These 23 T cell receptor beta chains were sequenced from one sample in a study of early T cells in non-severe SARS-CoV-2 infection. TCRdb used MiXCR to reprocess the 5' RACE reads, holding one entry per CDR3 protein. The table includes roughly 99,000 distinct CDR3 sequences, more than 9.5% detected once. Sample: whole blood. The receptors shown here come from an adult who was a healthcare worker with PCR-confirmed SARS-CoV-2 infection or an uninfected control (not recorded which).

This clonotype was counted many times. V and J are TRBV5-1 and TRBJ2-1; the D gene is possibly TRBD2 (6 bases). From germline, CDR1 is SGHRS and CDR2 YFSETQ. The CDR3 covers 17 residues. V gave up 0 bases and J gave up 2 bases, with 15 bases separating them. CDR3 sequence reads: CASSLAPGGVPYNEQFF. The CDR3 bases are TGCGCCAGCAGCTTGGCCCCTGGCGGGGTTCCCTACAATGAGCAGTTCTTC.

The chain recombines TRBV28 with TRBJ2-1, with D possibly being TRBD2 (6 bases). CDR1 and CDR2 from the germline V gene are MDHEN and SYDVKM. V lost 8 bases to trimming and J lost 8 bases, with 10 bases between them. This CDR3 comprises 11 residues. The CDR3 region is CASHSGYEQFF. CDR3 nucleotides: TGTGCCAGCCACAGCGGGTATGAGCAGTTCTTC. The full variable domain, rest sourced from reference TRBV28 and TRBJ2-1, is DVKVTQSSRYLVKRTGEKVFLECVQDMDHENMFWYRQDPGLGLRLIYFSYDVKMKEKGDIPEGYSVSREKKERFSLILESASTNQTSMYLCASHSGYEQFFGPGTRLTVL.

The sample holds one count of this clonotype. V is TRBV29-1 and J is TRBJ1-1, with D perhaps TRBD1 (6 bases). CDR1 SQVTM and CDR2 ANQGSEA come from the germline V gene. The V end lost 2 bases, the J end lost 7 bases, and 14 bases lay between the germline ends. The length of the CDR3 is 13 residues. The CDR3 nucleotides are TGCAGCGTTGAATTCATGGGGGCAGGTGAAGCTTTCTTT. Translating gives CSVEFMGAGEAFF.

This clonotype was picked up many times. The rearrangement uses TRBV12-3 or TRBV12-4 and TRBJ2-1, with D possibly TRBD2 on 6 matching bases. V lost 3 bases and J lost 3, with 21 bases in between. This CDR3 comprises 18 residues. In DNA, the CDR3 is TGTGCCAGCAGTTTTCTGGGCGTCCCTAGGGGACTCTACAATGAGCAGTTCTTC. It specifies CASSFLGVPRGLYNEQFF.

This rearrangement joins TRBV12-3 or TRBV12-4 to TRBJ2-2; 14 bases are a match to TRBD2. The CDR3 has 17 residues. V lost 6 bases and J lost 0; bases outside the gene matches: 3. CDR3 nucleotide sequence: TGTGCCAGCAGCCCGACTAGCGGGAGGGCGAACACCGGGGAGCTGTTTTTT. Translation gives CASSPTSGRANTGELFF.

This clonotype was observed many times. V is TRBV5-1 and J is TRBJ2-1, with 12 bases that match TRBD1. In germline, CDR1 is SGHRS, CDR2 YFSETQ. The trim removed 4 bases at V and 5 bases at J, leaving 7 bases unmatched. The CDR3 covers 16 residues. In nucleotides, the CDR3 is TGCGCCAGCAGCCTCACCGGGACAGGGGGCCACAATGAGCAGTTCTTC. It codes for CASSLTGTGGHNEQFF.

This clonotype was detected a few times. The chain links TRBV2 to TRBJ2-2; 8 bases are shared with TRBD1. CDR3 size: 15 residues. Trimming removed 8 bases from V and 6 bases from J; junction bases left unmatched: 11. Germline loops: CDR1 SNHLY, CDR2 FYNNEI. The CDR3 DNA reads as TGTGCCAGCGATTCCGGACAGGGAAATCCCGGGGAGCTGTTTTTT. Encoded protein: CASDSGQGNPGELFF.

This chain uses TRBV12-3 or TRBV12-4 with TRBJ2-1; TRBD2 agrees at 10 bases. The J segment lost 2 bases and the V segment lost 3 bases, leaving 4 bases of the junction unmatched. The CDR3 totals 16 residues. CDR3: CASSLGLARTYNEQFF. The CDR3 DNA reads TGTGCCAGCAGTTTGGGACTAGCGCGCACCTACAATGAGCAGTTCTTC.

The table lists this clonotype with a few counts. CDR3 sequence (DNA): TGTGCCAGCAGTGTCCAGGGAAACATTCAGTACTTC. This codes for CASSVQGNIQYF. The chain carries TRBV6-1 and TRBJ2-4; tentatively, D is TRBD1 (5 bases). In germline, CDR1 is MNHNS, CDR2 SASEGT. CDR3 length equals 12 residues. V gave up 4 bases and J gave up 6 bases, with 7 bases separating them.

This clonotype was found many times. The V and J genes are TRBV6-2 or TRBV6-3 and TRBJ1-3; D uncertain. Between the trimmed V and J ends, which lost 2 bases and 0 bases, there was a span of 11 bases. Looked up from germline, CDR1 is MNHEY and CDR2 is SVGEGT. This CDR3 comprises 16 residues. The CDR3, as DNA: TGTGCCAGCAGTTACCTCGAGCCGGGCTCTGGAAACACCATATATTTT. Residues: CASSYLEPGSGNTIYF.

This clonotype has at least ten counts. The chain links TRBV5-5 to TRBJ2-2; 12 nucleotides align to TRBD2. Looked up from germline, CDR1 is SGHKS and CDR2 is YYEKEE (reference sequence). With V trimmed by 2 bases and J by 4 bases, 15 bases remained unmatched. There are 20 residues in the CDR3. CDR3 sequence: CASSFTPWLAGGFLTGELFF. The CDR3 region has the DNA TGTGCCAGCAGCTTTACCCCGTGGCTAGCGGGAGGGTTTCTCACCGGGGAGCTGTTTTTT.

Many counts were recorded for this clonotype. The chain links TRBV28 to TRBJ2-3, with a possible D match to TRBD2 (6 bases). This CDR3 contains 15 residues. Germline-derived CDR1 and CDR2 are MDHEN and SYDVKM. The V end lost 8 bases, the J end lost 3 bases, and 18 bases lay between the germline ends. CDR3 amino acids: CASVDRRGGTDTQYF. In nucleotides, the CDR3 is TGTGCCAGCGTAGATCGGAGGGGTGGTACAGATACGCAGTATTTT.

This clonotype came up many times. The chain is built from TRBV27 and TRBJ1-6; D remains unclear. The CDR3 length is 14 residues. The V end lost 8 bases, the J end lost 8 bases, and 16 bases lay between the germline ends. The germline CDR1 and CDR2 sequences are MNHEY and SMNVEV (reference sequence). This CDR3 reads CASGGADWDSPLHF. CDR3 DNA sequence: TGTGCCAGCGGTGGAGCGGATTGGGATTCACCCCTCCACTTT.

This clonotype was observed many times. V gene TRBV5-1 combines with J gene TRBJ2-1; the D gene is possibly TRBD2 (8 bases). CDR1 is SGHRS, CDR2 YFSETQ, per germline. Deletions cut 4 bases from V and 4 bases from J, with 15 bases between. The CDR3 spans 15 residues. The CDR3 here is CASSRGGQTYNEQFF. Written as DNA, the CDR3 is TGCGCCAGCAGCCGGGGGGGACAGACATACAATGAGCAGTTCTTC.

This clonotype was counted between two and nine times. The chain carries TRBV11-2 and TRBJ2-5; no firm D call. V was clipped by 6 bases and J by 4 bases, with 9 bases between them. The CDR3 contains 12 residues. From germline, CDR1 is SGHAT and CDR2 FQNNGV. The CDR3 reads CASSQMAETQYF. The CDR3 DNA sequence: TGTGCCAGCAGTCAAATGGCAGAGACCCAGTACTTC.

This chain uses TRBV29-1 with TRBJ2-1, with 15 nucleotides matching TRBD2. Germline assignment: CDR1 SQVTM and CDR2 ANQGSEA. Losses at the gene ends were 6 bases for V and 8 bases for J; bases not matched to a gene: 5. The CDR3 is 14 residues long. CDR3 in DNA: TGCAGCGTCGCTCGGACTAGCGGGAGGGATGAGCAGTTCTTC. It is translated as CSVARTSGRDEQFF.

V and J are TRBV28 and TRBJ2-1; D possibly corresponds to TRBD2 (8 bases). This CDR3 is 13 amino acids long. The germline V and J ends were trimmed by 6 bases and 10 bases, with 16 bases remaining between them. Looked up from germline, CDR1 is MDHEN and CDR2 is SYDVKM. Here the CDR3 reads CASRVPGGGEQFF. CDR3 DNA sequence: TGTGCCAGCAGAGTACCGGGAGGGGGCGAGCAGTTCTTC.

This clonotype showed up just a few times. V is TRBV28 and J is TRBJ1-5; tentative D call: TRBD1 (6 bases). From germline, CDR1 is MDHEN and CDR2 SYDVKM. CDR3 length: 16 amino acids. The V and J ends lost 2 bases and 7 bases respectively, with 18 bases between them. The CDR3 reads CASSLTPGATVQPQHF. The CDR3 DNA reads TGTGCCAGCAGTTTAACTCCGGGGGCGACAGTGCAGCCCCAGCATTTT.

This clonotype has only a few counts. The genes are TRBV7-9 and TRBJ2-6; 11 bases agree with TRBD1. Unmatched junction bases numbered 3, after V lost 0 bases and J lost 2 bases. The CDR3 is 18 amino acids. Germline CDR1 SEHNR, CDR2 FQNEAQ (reference sequence). The CDR3 protein is CASSLAGQGAAGANVLTF. CDR3 bases: TGTGCCAGCAGCTTAGCCGGACAGGGGGCGGCTGGGGCCAACGTCCTGACTTTC. Full variable domain (remainder filled in from reference TRBV7-9 and TRBJ2-6): DTGVSQNPRHKITKRGQNVTFRCDPISEHNRLYWYRQTLGQGPEFLTYFQNEAQLEKSRLLSDRFSAERPKGSFSTLEIQRTEQGDSAMYLCASSLAGQGAAGANVLTFGAGSRLTVL.

This clonotype showed up just a few times. V is TRBV30 and J is TRBJ2-1; 10 nucleotides agree with TRBD2. This CDR3 has 19 amino acids. Germline V gene data show CDR1 as GTSNPN and CDR2 as SVGIG (reference sequence). With V trimmed by 6 bases and J by 1 base, 18 bases remained unmatched. In DNA form, the CDR3 reads TGTGCCTGTCTAAAGCGGCCAGCGGGAGGGCCAAGGTCCTACAATGAGCAGTTCTTC. It encodes CACLKRPAGGPRSYNEQFF.

This clonotype was counted at least ten times. The V and J genes are TRBV12-3 or TRBV12-4 and TRBJ1-4; 8 nucleotides match TRBD1. After removal of 6 bases from V and 10 bases from J, the junction contained 10 bases not matched to a gene. The length of the CDR3 is 14 residues. The CDR3 coding sequence is TGTGCCAGCAGCCCGGACAGGGAGTACGGAAAACTGTTTTTT. Translated, it gives CASSPDREYGKLFF.

This clonotype was detected a few times. The V and J genes are TRBV6-5 and TRBJ1-1; D remains ambiguous. Germline V gene lookup returns CDR1 MNHEY and CDR2 SVGAGI. V lost 0 bases and J lost 5, with 10 bases in between. This CDR3 has 14 residues. The CDR3 nucleotides are TGTGCCAGCAGTTACTCCGCCAGAGGGACTGAAGCTTTCTTT. This gives the protein CASSYSARGTEAFF.

This clonotype turned up a few times. The rearrangement uses TRBV11-2 and TRBJ2-1; D unclear. V was pared by 3 bases and J by 8 bases, with 14 bases between. Per germline, CDR1 SGHAT and CDR2 FQNNGV. The CDR3 extends over 14 amino acids. The CDR3 sequence: CASSLVKPGDEQFF. In nucleotides, the CDR3 is TGTGCCAGCAGCTTGGTTAAGCCTGGCGATGAGCAGTTCTTC.